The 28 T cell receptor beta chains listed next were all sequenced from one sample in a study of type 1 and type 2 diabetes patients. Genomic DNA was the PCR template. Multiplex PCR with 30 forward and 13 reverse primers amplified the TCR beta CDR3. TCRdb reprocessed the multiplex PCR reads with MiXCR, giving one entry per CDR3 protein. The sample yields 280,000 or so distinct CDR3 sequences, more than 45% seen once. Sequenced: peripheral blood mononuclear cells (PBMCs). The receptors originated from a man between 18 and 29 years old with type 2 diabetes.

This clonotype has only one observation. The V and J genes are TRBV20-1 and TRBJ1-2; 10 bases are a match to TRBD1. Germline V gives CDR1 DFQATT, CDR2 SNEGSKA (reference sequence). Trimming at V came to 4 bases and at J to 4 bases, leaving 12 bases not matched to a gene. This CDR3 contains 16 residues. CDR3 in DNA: TGCAGTGCTACGAAAGAGACAGGGGGCTTGTTCTATGGCTACACCTTC. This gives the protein CSATKETGGLFYGYTF.

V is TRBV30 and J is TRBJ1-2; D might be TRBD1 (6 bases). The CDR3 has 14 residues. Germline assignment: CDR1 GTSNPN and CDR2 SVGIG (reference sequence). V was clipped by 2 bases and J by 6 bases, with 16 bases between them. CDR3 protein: CAWSLLTNRDGYTF. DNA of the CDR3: TGTGCCTGGAGTCTTCTGACTAACAGGGATGGCTACACCTTC. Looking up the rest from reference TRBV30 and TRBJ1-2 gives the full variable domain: SQTIHQWPATLVQPVGSPLSLECTVEGTSNPNLYWYRQAAGRGLQLLFYSVGIGQISSEVPQNLSASRPQDRQFILSSKKLLLSDSGFYLCAWSLLTNRDGYTFGSGTRLTVV.

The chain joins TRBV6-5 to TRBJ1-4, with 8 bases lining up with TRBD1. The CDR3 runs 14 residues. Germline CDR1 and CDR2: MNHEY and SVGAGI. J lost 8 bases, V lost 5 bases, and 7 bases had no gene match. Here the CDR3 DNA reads TGTGCCAGCAGTACGACAGGGGCGGGGGAAAAACTGTTTTTT. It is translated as CASSTTGAGEKLFF.

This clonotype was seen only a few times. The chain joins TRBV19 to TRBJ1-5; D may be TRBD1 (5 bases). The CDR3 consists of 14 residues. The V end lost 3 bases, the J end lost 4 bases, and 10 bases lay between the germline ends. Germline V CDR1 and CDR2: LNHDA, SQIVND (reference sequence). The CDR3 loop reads CASSMRWGNQPQHF. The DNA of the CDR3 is TGTGCCAGTAGTATGAGGTGGGGGAATCAGCCCCAGCATTTT. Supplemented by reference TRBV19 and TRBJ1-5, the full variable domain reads DGGITQSPKYLFRKEGQNVTLSCEQNLNHDAMYWYRQDPGQGLRLIYYSQIVNDFQKGDIAEGYSVSREKKESFPLTVTSAQKNPTAFYLCASSMRWGNQPQHFGDGTRLSIL.

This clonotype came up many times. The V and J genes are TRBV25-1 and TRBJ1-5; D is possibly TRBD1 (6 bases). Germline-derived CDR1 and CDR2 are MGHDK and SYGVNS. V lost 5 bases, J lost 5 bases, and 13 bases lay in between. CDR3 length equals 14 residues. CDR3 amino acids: CASSLGEGDQPQHF. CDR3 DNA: TGTGCCAGCAGTCTGGGGGAGGGGGATCAGCCCCAGCATTTT. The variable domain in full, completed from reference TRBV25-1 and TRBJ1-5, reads EADIYQTPRYLVIGTGKKITLECSQTMGHDKMYWYQQDPGMELHLIHYSYGVNSTEKGDLSSESTVSRIRTEHFPLTLESARPSHTSQYLCASSLGEGDQPQHFGDGTRLSIL.

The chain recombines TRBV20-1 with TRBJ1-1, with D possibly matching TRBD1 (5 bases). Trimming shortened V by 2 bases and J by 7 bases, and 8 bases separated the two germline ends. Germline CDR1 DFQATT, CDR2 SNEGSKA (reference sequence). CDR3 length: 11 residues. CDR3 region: CSARRGGEAFF. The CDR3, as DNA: TGCAGTGCTAGAAGGGGCGGTGAAGCTTTCTTT.

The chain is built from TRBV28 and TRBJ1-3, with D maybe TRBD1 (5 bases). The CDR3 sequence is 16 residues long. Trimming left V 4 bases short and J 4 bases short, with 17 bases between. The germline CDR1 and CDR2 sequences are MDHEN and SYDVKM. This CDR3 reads CASSSRDSTTGNTIYF. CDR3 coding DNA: TGTGCCAGCAGTTCGCGGGACTCTACGACCGGAAACACCATATATTTT.

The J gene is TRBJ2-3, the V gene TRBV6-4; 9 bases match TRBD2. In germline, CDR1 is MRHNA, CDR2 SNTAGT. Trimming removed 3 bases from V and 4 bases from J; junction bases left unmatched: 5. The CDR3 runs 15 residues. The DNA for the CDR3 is TGTGCCAGCAGTGATGTTAGCGGGAGCCCAGATACGCAGTATTTT. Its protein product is CASSDVSGSPDTQYF.

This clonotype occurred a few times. CDR3 sequence: CASSIRGTSTDTQYF. CDR3 DNA sequence: TGTGCCAGTAGTATTCGCGGTACTAGCACAGATACGCAGTATTTT. The chain joins TRBV19 to TRBJ2-3; the D is unclear. V was shortened by 3 bases and J by 0 bases, with 10 bases between the two germline ends. There are 15 residues in the CDR3. The germline gives CDR1 LNHDA, CDR2 SQIVND (reference sequence).

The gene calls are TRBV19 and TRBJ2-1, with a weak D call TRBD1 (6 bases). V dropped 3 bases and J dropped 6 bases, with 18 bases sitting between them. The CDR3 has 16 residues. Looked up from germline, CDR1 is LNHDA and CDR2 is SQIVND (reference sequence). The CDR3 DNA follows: TGTGCCAGTAGTATTAAGGGCCAGGGGTTCGGCAATGAGCAGTTCTTC. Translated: CASSIKGQGFGNEQFF.

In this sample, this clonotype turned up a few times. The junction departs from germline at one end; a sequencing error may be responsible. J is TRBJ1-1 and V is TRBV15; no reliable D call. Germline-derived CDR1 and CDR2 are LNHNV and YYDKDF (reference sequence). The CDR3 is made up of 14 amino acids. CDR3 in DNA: TGTGCCACCAGCAGAGATATGAGTTGGACTGAAGCTCTCTTT. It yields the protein CATSRDMSWTEALF.

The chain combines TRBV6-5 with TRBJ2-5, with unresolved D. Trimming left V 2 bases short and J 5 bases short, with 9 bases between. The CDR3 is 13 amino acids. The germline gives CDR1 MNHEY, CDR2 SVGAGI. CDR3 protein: CASSYGYLETQYF. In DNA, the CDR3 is TGTGCCAGCAGTTACGGCTACCTGGAGACCCAGTACTTC.

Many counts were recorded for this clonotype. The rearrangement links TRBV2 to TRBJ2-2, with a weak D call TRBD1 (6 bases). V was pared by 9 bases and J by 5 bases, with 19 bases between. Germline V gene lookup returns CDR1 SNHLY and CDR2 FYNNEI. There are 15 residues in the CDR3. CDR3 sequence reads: CASKEQGGRTGELFF. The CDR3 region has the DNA TGTGCCAGTAAGGAACAGGGTGGGCGGACCGGGGAGCTGTTTTTT.

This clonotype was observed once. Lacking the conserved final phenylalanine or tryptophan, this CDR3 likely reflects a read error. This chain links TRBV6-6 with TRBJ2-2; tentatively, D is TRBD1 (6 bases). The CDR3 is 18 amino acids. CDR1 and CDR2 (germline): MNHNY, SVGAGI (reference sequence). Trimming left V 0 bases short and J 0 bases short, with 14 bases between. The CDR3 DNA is TGTGCCAGCAGTTACTCCCCTAGGACAGCTTCGAACACCGGGGAGCTGTTTCTT. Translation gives CASSYSPRTASNTGELFL.

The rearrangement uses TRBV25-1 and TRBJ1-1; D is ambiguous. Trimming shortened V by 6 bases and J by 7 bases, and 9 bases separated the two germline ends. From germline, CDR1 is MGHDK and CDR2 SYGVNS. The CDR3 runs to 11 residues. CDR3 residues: CASSYTVEAFF. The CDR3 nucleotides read TGTGCCAGCAGCTACACGGTTGAAGCTTTCTTT.

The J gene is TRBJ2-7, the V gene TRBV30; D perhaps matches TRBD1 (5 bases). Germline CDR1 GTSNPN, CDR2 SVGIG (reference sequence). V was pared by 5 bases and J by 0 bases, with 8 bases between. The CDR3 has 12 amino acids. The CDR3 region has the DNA TGTGCCTGGGCGACAGACTCCTACGAGCAGTACTTC. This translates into CAWATDSYEQYF.

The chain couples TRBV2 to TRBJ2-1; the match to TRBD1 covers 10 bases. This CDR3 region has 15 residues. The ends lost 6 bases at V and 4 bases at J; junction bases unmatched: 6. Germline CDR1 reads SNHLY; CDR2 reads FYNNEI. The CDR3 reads CASRRQGASYNEQFF. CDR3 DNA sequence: TGTGCCAGCAGGAGACAGGGGGCCTCATACAATGAGCAGTTCTTC.

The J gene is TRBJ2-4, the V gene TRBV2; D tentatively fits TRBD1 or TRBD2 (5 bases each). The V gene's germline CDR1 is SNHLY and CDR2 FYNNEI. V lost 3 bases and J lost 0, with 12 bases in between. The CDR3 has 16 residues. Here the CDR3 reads CASSDPTGLAKNIQYF. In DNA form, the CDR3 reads TGTGCCAGCAGTGATCCCACAGGACTAGCCAAAAACATTCAGTACTTC.

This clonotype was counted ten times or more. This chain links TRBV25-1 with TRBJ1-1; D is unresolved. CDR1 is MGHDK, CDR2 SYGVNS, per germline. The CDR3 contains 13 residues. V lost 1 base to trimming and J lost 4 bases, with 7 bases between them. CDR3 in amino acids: CASSEFLGTEAFF. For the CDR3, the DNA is TGTGCCAGCAGTGAATTTTTGGGCACTGAAGCTTTCTTT.

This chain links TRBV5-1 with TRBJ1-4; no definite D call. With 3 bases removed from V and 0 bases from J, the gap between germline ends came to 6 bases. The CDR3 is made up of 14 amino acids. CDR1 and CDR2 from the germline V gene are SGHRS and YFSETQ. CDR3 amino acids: CASSSRATNEKLFF. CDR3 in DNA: TGCGCCAGCAGCTCACGGGCAACTAATGAAAAACTGTTTTTT. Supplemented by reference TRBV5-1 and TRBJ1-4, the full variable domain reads KAGVTQTPRYLIKTRGQQVTLSCSPISGHRSVSWYQQTPGQGLQFLFEYFSETQRNKGNFPGRFSGRQFSNSRSEMNVSTLELGDSALYLCASSSRATNEKLFFGSGTQLSVL.

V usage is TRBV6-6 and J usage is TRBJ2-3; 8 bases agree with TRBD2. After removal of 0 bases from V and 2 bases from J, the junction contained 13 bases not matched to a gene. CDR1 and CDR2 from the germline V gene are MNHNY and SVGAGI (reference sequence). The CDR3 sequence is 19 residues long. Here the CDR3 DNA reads TGTGCCAGCAGTTACTCGGGGCGGGAGGAGACCCTTTACACAGATACGCAGTATTTT. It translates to CASSYSGREETLYTDTQYF.

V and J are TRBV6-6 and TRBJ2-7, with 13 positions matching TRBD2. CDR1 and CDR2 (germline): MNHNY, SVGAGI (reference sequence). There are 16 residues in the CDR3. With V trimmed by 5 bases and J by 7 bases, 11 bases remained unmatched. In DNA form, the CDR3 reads TGTGCCAGCAGTGAATCCACTAGCGGGAGGGCGAATGAGCAGTACTTC. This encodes CASSESTSGRANEQYF.

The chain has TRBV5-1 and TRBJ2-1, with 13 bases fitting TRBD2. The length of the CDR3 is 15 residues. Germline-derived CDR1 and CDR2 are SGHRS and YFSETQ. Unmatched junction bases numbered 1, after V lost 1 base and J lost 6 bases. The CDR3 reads CASSLTSGRANEQFF. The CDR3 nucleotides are TGCGCCAGCAGCTTGACTAGCGGGAGGGCCAATGAGCAGTTCTTC. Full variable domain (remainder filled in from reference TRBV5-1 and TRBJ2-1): KAGVTQTPRYLIKTRGQQVTLSCSPISGHRSVSWYQQTPGQGLQFLFEYFSETQRNKGNFPGRFSGRQFSNSRSEMNVSTLELGDSALYLCASSLTSGRANEQFFGPGTRLTVL.

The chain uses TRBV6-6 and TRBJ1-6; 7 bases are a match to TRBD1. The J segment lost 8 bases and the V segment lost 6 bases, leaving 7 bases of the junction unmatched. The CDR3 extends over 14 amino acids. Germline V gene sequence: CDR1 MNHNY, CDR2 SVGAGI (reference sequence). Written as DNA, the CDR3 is TGTGCCAGCAGAAACAGGGGCCGGGATTCACCCCTCCACTTT. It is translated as CASRNRGRDSPLHF.

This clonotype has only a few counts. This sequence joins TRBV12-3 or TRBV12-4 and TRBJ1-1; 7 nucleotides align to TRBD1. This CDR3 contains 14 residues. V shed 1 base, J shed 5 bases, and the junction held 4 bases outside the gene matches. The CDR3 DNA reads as TGTGCCAGCAGTTTAGTAGGGACAGCAACTGAAGCTTTCTTT. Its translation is CASSLVGTATEAFF.

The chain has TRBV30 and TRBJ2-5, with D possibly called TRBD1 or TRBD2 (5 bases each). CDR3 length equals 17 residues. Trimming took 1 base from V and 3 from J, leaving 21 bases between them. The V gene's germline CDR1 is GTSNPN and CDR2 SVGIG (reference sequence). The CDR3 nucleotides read TGTGCCTGGAGTGACGGACCAACAGGATTCGGGAAAGAGACCCAGTACTTC. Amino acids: CAWSDGPTGFGKETQYF. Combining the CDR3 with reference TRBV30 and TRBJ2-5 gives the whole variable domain SQTIHQWPATLVQPVGSPLSLECTVEGTSNPNLYWYRQAAGRGLQLLFYSVGIGQISSEVPQNLSASRPQDRQFILSSKKLLLSDSGFYLCAWSDGPTGFGKETQYFGPGTRLLVL.

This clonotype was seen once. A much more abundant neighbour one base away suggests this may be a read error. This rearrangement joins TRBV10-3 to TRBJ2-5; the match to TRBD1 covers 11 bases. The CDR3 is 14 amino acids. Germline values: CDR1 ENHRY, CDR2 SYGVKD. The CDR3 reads CATSESWTGGVQYF. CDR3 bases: TGTGCCACCAGTGAGTCGTGGACAGGGGGCGTCCAGTACTTC.

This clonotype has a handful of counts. The CDR3: CASSLGWGGYEQYF. CDR3 in DNA: TGTGCCAGCAGCTTAGGATGGGGCGGATACGAGCAGTACTTC. The chain has TRBV7-2 and TRBJ2-7; possibly TRBD1 for D (5 bases). Trimming shortened V by 1 base and J by 4 bases, and 11 bases separated the two germline ends. The CDR3 is made up of 14 amino acids. Per germline, CDR1 SGHTA and CDR2 FQGNSA.